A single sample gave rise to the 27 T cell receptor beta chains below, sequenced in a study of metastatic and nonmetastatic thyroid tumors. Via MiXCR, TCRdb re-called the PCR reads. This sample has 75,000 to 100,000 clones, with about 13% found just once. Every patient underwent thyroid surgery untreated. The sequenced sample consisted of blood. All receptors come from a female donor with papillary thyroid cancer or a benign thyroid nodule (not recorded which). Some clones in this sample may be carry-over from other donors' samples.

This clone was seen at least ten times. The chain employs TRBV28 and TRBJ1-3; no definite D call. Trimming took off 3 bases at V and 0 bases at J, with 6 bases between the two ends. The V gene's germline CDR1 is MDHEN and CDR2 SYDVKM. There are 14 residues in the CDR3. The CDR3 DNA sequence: TGTGCCAGCAGTTTTGAGAGCTCTGGAAACACCATATATTTT. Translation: CASSFESSGNTIYF.

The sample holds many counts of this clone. CDR3 region: CASSLGPGVSGYTF. In nucleotides, the CDR3 is TGTGCCAGCAGTTTAGGCCCCGGGGTAAGTGGCTACACCTTC. This chain links TRBV28 with TRBJ1-2; D is undetermined. The CDR3 is made up of 14 amino acids. V shed 2 bases and J shed 7 bases, with 14 bases lying between them. Germline CDR1 is MDHEN and CDR2 is SYDVKM.

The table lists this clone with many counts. The CDR3 region has the DNA TGCAGTGCTAGAAACAGGATAAGCACAGATACGCAGTATTTT. Its translation: CSARNRISTDTQYF. The chain uses TRBV20-1 and TRBJ2-3, with D maybe TRBD1 (5 bases). This CDR3 region has 14 residues. Trimming cost V 2 bases and J 0 bases, with 9 bases left between them. Germline CDR1 and CDR2: DFQATT and SNEGSKA (reference sequence).

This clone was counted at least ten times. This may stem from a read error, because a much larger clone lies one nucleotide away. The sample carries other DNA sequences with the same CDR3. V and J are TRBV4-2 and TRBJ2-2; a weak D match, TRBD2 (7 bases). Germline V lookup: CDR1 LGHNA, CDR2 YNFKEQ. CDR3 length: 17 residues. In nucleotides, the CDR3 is TGTGCCAGCAGCCAAGTCGGGCGGGGGCCGAACACCGGGGAGCTGTTTTTC. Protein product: CASSQVGRGPNTGELFF.

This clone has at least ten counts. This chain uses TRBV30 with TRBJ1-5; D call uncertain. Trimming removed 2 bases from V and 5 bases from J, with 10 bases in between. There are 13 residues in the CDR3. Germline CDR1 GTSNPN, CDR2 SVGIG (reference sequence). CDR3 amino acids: CAWSRGQDQPQHF. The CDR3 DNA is TGTGCCTGGAGTCGAGGCCAGGATCAGCCCCAGCATTTT. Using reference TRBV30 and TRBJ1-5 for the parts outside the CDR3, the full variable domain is SQTIHQWPATLVQPVGSPLSLECTVEGTSNPNLYWYRQAAGRGLQLLFYSVGIGQISSEVPQNLSASRPQDRQFILSSKKLLLSDSGFYLCAWSRGQDQPQHFGDGTRLSIL.

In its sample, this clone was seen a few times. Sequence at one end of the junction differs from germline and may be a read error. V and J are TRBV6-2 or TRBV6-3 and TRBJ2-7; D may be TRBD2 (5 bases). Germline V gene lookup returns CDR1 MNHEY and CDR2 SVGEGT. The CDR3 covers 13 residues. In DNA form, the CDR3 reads TGTGCCATCGCGGTACTAGATGCCTACGAGCACTACTTC. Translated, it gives CAIAVLDAYEHYF.

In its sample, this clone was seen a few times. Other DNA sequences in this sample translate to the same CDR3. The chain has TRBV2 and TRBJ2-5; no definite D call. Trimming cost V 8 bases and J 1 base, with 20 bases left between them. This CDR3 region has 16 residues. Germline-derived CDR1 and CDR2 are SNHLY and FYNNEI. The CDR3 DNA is TGTGCCAGCCTAAACCCTCTCAGGTACCCCCAAGAGACCCAGTACTTC. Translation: CASLNPLRYPQETQYF.

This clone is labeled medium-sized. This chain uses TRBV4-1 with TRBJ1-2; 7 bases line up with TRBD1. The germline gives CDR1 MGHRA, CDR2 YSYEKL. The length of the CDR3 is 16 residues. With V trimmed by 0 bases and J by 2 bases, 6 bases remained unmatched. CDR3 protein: CASSQDLYRGNYGYTF. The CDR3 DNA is TGCGCCAGCAGCCAAGATCTTTACAGGGGAAACTATGGCTACACCTTC.

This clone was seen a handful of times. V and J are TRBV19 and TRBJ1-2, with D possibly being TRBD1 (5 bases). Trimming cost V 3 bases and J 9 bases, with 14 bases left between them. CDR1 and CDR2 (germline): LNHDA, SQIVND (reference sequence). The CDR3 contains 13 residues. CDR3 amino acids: CASSIDRPYCYTF. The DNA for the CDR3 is TGTGCCAGTAGTATTGACAGACCTTATTGCTACACCTTC.

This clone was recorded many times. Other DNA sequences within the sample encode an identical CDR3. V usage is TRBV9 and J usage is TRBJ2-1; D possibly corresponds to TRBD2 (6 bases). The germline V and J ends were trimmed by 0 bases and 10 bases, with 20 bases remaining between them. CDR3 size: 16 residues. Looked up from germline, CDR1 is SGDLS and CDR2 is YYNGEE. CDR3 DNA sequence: TGTGCCAGCAGCGTAGGATCGGGCCGCCGAAGCGGGGAGCAGTTCTTC. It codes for CASSVGSGRRSGEQFF.

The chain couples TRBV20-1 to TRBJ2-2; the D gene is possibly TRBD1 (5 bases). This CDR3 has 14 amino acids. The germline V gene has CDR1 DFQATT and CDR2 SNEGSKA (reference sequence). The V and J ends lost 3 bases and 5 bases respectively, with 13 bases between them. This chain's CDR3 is CSASNQGETGELFF. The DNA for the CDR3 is TGCAGTGCTAGTAACCAGGGCGAGACCGGGGAGCTGTTTTTT.

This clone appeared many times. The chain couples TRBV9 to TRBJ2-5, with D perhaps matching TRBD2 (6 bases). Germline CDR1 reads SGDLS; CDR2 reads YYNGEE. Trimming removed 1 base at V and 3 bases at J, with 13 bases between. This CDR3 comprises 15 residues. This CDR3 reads CASSVLGRYEETQYF. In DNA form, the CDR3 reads TGTGCCAGCAGCGTACTGGGGAGGTATGAAGAGACCCAGTACTTC.

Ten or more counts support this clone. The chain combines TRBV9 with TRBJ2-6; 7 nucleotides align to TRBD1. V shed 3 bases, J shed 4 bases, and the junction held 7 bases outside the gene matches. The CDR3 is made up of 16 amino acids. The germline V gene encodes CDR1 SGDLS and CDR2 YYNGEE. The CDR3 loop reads CASSAYRGPGANVLTF. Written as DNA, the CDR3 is TGTGCCAGCAGCGCCTACAGGGGACCCGGGGCCAACGTCCTGACTTTC.

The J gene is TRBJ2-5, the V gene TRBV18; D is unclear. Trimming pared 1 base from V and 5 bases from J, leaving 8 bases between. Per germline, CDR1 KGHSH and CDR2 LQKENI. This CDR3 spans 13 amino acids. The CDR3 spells CASSPRTEETQYF. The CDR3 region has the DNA TGTGCCAGCTCACCACGGACCGAGGAGACCCAGTACTTC. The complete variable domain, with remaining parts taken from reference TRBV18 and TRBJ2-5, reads NAGVMQNPRHLVRRRGQEARLRCSPMKGHSHVYWYRQLPEEGLKFMVYLQKENIIDESGMPKERFSAEFPKEGPSILRIQQVVRGDSAAYFCASSPRTEETQYFGPGTRLLVL.

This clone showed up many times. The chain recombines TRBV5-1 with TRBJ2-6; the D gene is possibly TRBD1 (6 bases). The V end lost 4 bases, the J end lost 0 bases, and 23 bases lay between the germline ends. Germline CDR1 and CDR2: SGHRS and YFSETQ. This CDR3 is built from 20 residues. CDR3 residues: CASSANRQVPLFSGANVLTF. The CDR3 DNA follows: TGCGCCAGCAGCGCCAATAGACAGGTTCCCCTTTTCTCTGGGGCCAACGTCCTGACTTTC.

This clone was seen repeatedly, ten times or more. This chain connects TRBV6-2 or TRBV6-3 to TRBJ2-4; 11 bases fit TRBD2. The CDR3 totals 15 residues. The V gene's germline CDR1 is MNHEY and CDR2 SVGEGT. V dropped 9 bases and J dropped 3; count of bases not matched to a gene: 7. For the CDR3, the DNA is TGTGCCAGTCGGGGGACTAGCGGATACAAAAACATTCAGTACTTC. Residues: CASRGTSGYKNIQYF.

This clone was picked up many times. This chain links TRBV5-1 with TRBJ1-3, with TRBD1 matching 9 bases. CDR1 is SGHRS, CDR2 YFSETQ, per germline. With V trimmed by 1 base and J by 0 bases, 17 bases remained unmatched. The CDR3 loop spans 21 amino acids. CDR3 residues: CASSLNFAGQGRPSSGNTIYF. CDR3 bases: TGCGCCAGCAGCTTGAATTTTGCCGGACAGGGGAGACCCAGCTCTGGAAACACCATATATTTT.

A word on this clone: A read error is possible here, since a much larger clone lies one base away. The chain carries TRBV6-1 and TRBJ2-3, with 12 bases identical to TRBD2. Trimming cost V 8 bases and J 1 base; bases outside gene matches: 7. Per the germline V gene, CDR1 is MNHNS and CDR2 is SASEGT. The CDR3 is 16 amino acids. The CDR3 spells CASFVTSGSGTDTQYF. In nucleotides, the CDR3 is TGTGCCAGCTTCGTGACTAGCGGGAGTGGCACAGATACGCAGTATTTT.

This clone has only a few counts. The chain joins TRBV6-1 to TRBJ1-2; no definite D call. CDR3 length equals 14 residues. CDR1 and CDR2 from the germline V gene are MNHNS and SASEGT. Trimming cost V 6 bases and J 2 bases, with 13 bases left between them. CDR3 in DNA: TGTGCCAGCAGACCCCCCGGACGGAACTATGGCTACACCTTC. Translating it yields CASRPPGRNYGYTF.

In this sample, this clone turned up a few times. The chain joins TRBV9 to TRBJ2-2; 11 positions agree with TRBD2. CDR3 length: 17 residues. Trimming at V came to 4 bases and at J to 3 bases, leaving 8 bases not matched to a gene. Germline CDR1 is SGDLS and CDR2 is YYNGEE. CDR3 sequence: CASSPHSGRADTGELFF. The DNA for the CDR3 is TGTGCCAGCAGCCCACATAGCGGGAGGGCCGACACCGGGGAGCTGTTTTTT.

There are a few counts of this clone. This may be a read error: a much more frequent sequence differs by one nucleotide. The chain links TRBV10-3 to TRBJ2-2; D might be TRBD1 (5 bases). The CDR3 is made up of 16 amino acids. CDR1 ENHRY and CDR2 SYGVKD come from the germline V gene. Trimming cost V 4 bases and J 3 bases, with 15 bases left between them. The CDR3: CAISVRHGAHTGELFF. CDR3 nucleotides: TGTGCCATCAGTGTGCGACATGGGGCACACACCGGGGAGCTGTTTTTT.

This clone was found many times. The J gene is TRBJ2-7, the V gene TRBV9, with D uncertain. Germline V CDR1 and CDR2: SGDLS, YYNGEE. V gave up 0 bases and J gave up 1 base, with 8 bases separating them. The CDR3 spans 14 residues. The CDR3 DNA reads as TGTGCCAGCAGCGTAGACTTAGGGTCCTACGAGCAGTACTTC. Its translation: CASSVDLGSYEQYF.

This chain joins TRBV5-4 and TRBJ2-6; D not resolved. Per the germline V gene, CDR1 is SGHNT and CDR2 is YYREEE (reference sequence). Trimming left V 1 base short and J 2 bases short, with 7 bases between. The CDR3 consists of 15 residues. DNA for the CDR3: TGTGCCAGCAGCTTGTTTGGTCCTGGGGCCAACGTCCTGACTTTC. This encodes CASSLFGPGANVLTF.

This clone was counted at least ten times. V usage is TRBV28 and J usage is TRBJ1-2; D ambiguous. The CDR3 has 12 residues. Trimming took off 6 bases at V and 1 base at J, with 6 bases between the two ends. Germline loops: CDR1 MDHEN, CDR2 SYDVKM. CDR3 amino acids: CASSPLNYGYTF. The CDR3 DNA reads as TGTGCCAGCAGCCCACTTAACTATGGCTACACCTTC.

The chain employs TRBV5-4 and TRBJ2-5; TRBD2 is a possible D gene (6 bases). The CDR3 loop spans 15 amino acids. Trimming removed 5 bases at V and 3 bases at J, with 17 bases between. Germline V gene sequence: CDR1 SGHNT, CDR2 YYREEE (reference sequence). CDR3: CASRPGTGAEETQYF. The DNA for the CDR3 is TGTGCCAGCAGACCCGGCACGGGAGCGGAAGAGACCCAGTACTTC.

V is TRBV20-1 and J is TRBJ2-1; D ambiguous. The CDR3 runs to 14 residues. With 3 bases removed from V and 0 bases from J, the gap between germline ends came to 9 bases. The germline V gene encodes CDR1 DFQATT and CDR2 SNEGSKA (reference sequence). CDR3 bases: TGCAGTGCTAGTGGGCTAAGCTCCTACAATGAGCAGTTCTTC. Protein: CSASGLSSYNEQFF.

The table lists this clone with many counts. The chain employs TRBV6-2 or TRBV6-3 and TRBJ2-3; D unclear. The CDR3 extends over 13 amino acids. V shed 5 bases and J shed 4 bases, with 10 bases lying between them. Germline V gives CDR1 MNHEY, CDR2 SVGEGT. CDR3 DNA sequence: TGTGCCAGCAGTGGGGTTGGTCCAGATACGCAGTATTTT. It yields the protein CASSGVGPDTQYF.